This T cell receptor beta chain was retrieved from a study of blood T cell repertoires in COVID-19. The CDR3 spans 18 residues. Trimming took 11 bases from V and 0 from J; bases not matched to a gene: 15. CDR1 and CDR2 (germline): MDHEN, SYDVKM. As originally analysed: Scientists estimated how many nucleated cells there were by amplifying reference gene primers. The assay was immunoSEQ multiplex PCR, and TCRdb's table has in-frame clones only and misses some. The V and J calls and clone size come from that table; D and trimming were worked out from the DNA. The data contain roughly 100,000 clones, 87% of them singletons.

Sequences were obtained from peripheral blood. This chain links TRBV28 with TRBJ2-6; TRBD1 matches 8 bases. This TCR derives from a woman in her 50s with COVID-19, enrolled during active disease. The CDR3 region has the DNA TGTGCCGGTACCTTGCGAGGGACAGGTAGCTCTGGGGCCAACGTCCTGACTTTC. Its translation: CAGTLRGTGSSGANVLTF.